One sample yielded the 29 T cell receptor beta chains listed below, sequenced in a study of shared clonotypes between healthy human individuals. Repertoires were generated with immunoSEQ multiplex PCR, while TCRdb's copy carries only in-frame clones and drops some. The sample yields about 2.3 million clones, 85% to 95% seen once. Sequenced material: naive CD4+ T cells from PBMCs. Described subset: CD45RA+ positively selected. These receptors all come from a man in his late teens or twenties in good health. Some clones in this sample may be carry-over from other donors' samples.

In DNA, the CDR3 is TGTGCCAGCAGTAGAGACGGGTTCCAAGAGACCCAGTACTTC. Translation: CASSRDGFQETQYF. The chain is built from TRBV7-3 and TRBJ2-5; D uncertain. Germline V gene data show CDR1 as SGHTA and CDR2 as FQGTGA. Trimming took 6 bases from V and 1 from J, leaving 12 bases between them. The CDR3 runs to 14 residues.

The chain uses TRBV2 and TRBJ2-7; TRBD2 aligns across 11 bases. The V gene end was trimmed by 7 bases and the J gene end by 2 bases; junction bases not matched to a gene: 4. The V gene's germline CDR1 is SNHLY and CDR2 FYNNEI. CDR3 length equals 14 residues. The CDR3 sequence is CASKGTSGPYEQYF. The CDR3 DNA reads as TGTGCCAGCAAGGGGACTAGCGGACCCTACGAGCAGTACTTC.

The V call is TRBV11-2, the J call TRBJ1-4; D call uncertain. V was trimmed by 3 bases and J by 6 bases, leaving 8 bases between them. The CDR3 is made up of 13 amino acids. Germline V lookup: CDR1 SGHAT, CDR2 FQNNGV. The CDR3 here is CASSFRAYEKLFF. CDR3 DNA sequence: TGTGCCAGCAGCTTCCGGGCGTATGAAAAACTGTTTTTT. The full variable domain, its missing parts supplied by reference TRBV11-2 and TRBJ1-4, is EAGVAQSPRYKIIEKRQSVAFWCNPISGHATLYWYQQILGQGPKLLIQFQNNGVVDDSQLPKDRFSAERLKGVDSTLKIQPAKLEDSAVYLCASSFRAYEKLFFGSGTQLSVL.

The genes are TRBV19 and TRBJ2-1, with TRBD2 matching 9 bases. Per the germline V gene, CDR1 is LNHDA and CDR2 is SQIVND (reference sequence). This CDR3 comprises 17 residues. J was trimmed by 10 bases and V by 1 base; bases with no gene match: 14. The CDR3 DNA reads TGTGCCAGTAGTATAGTTCCTAGCGGGGTCCCCAAAGTAGAGCAGTTCTTC. This codes for CASSIVPSGVPKVEQFF.

The chain is built from TRBV18 and TRBJ2-7; possibly TRBD2 for D (6 bases). The V and J ends lost 5 bases and 5 bases respectively, with 16 bases between them. The CDR3 runs 14 residues. CDR1 KGHSH and CDR2 LQKENI come from the germline V gene. The CDR3, as DNA: TGTGCCAGCTCATGGGGCGGGACTGGTAACGAGCAGTACTTC. The encoded protein is CASSWGGTGNEQYF.

This chain joins TRBV18 and TRBJ1-5; 8 nucleotides align to TRBD1. The germline V gene encodes CDR1 KGHSH and CDR2 LQKENI. V trimming: 6 bases; J trimming: 5 bases; junction bases outside the gene matches: 9. The CDR3 has 15 amino acids. CDR3 protein: CASSSGGAADQPQHF. In DNA, the CDR3 is TGTGCCAGCTCCTCAGGGGGCGCGGCAGATCAGCCCCAGCATTTT.

This chain uses TRBV27 with TRBJ2-3, with 7 nucleotides matching TRBD2. The trim removed 5 bases at V and 1 base at J, leaving 6 bases unmatched. CDR3 length equals 15 residues. The V gene's germline CDR1 is MNHEY and CDR2 SMNVEV (reference sequence). The CDR3: CASSRVLAGTDTQYF. The CDR3 nucleotides read TGTGCCAGCAGTCGAGTTCTAGCGGGCACAGATACGCAGTATTTT.

The chain recombines TRBV23-1 with TRBJ2-2; 12 bases line up with TRBD2. TRBV23-1 is classed as an ORF, of uncertain function. The ends lost 3 bases at V and 6 bases at J; junction bases unmatched: 5. CDR3 length: 16 residues. The CDR3 bases are TGCGCCAGCAGTCACTCGACTAGCGGGAGTCCCGGGGAGCTGTTTTTT. It encodes CASSHSTSGSPGELFF.

The genes are TRBV29-1 and TRBJ2-5; D may be TRBD2 (6 bases). Trimming pared 8 bases from V and 4 bases from J, leaving 11 bases between. Germline lookup yields CDR1 SQVTM and CDR2 ANQGSEA. CDR3 size: 11 residues. CDR3 amino acids: CSPVRGETQYF. For the CDR3, the DNA is TGCAGCCCCGTGCGGGGAGAGACCCAGTACTTC. Complete variable domain (other parts from reference TRBV29-1 and TRBJ2-5): SAVISQKPSRDICQRGTSLTIQCQVDSQVTMMFWYRQQPGQSLTLIATANQGSEATYESGFVIDKFPISRPNLTFSTLTVSNMSPEDSSIYLCSPVRGETQYFGPGTRLLVL.

With regard to this clone: At the DNA level, this CDR3 is encoded by other sequences in the same sample as well. As DNA, the CDR3 is TGTGCCAGCAGTTTAATGGGTAATGAGCAGTTCTTC. Its translation is CASSLMGNEQFF. The V gene is TRBV28, the J gene TRBJ2-1; D is undetermined. The length of the CDR3 is 12 residues. In germline, CDR1 is MDHEN, CDR2 SYDVKM. V was shortened by 2 bases and J by 7 bases, with 6 bases between the two germline ends. Full variable domain (rest looked up from reference TRBV28 and TRBJ2-1): DVKVTQSSRYLVKRTGEKVFLECVQDMDHENMFWYRQDPGLGLRLIYFSYDVKMKEKGDIPEGYSVSREKKERFSLILESASTNQTSMYLCASSLMGNEQFFGPGTRLTVL.

The chain joins TRBV18 to TRBJ2-2; 11 positions agree with TRBD1. Germline CDR1 KGHSH, CDR2 LQKENI. This CDR3 is 14 amino acids long. V gave up 2 bases and J gave up 13 bases; unmatched junction bases: 6. The CDR3 sequence: CASSPLDRGPGLFF. The CDR3 DNA follows: TGTGCCAGCTCACCATTGGACAGGGGGCCAGGGCTGTTTTTT. The full variable domain, in which reference TRBV18 and TRBJ2-2 provide the parts outside the CDR3, is NAGVMQNPRHLVRRRGQEARLRCSPMKGHSHVYWYRQLPEEGLKFMVYLQKENIIDESGMPKERFSAEFPKEGPSILRIQQVVRGDSAAYFCASSPLDRGPGLFFGEGSRLTVL.

This clone was counted once. This rearrangement joins TRBV5-4 to TRBJ2-2, with TRBD2 matching over 10 bases. Trimming at V came to 3 bases and at J to 9 bases, leaving 11 bases not matched to a gene. Germline-derived CDR1 and CDR2 are SGHNT and YYREEE (reference sequence). The CDR3 is 16 residues long. The CDR3 nucleotides read TGTGCCAGCAGCTCGATACCAGCGGGAGGGCCTTGGGAGCTGTTTTTT. Amino acids: CASSSIPAGGPWELFF.

V is TRBV19 and J is TRBJ1-1; a weak D match, TRBD1 (6 bases). The V end lost 0 bases, the J end lost 0 bases, and 11 bases lay between the germline ends. The CDR3 runs 16 residues. CDR1 LNHDA and CDR2 SQIVND come from the germline V gene (reference sequence). The CDR3: CASSIDPTGLNTEAFF. CDR3 sequence (DNA): TGTGCCAGTAGTATAGATCCCACAGGGTTGAACACTGAAGCTTTCTTT.

CDR3 DNA sequence: TGTGCCAGCAGTGAGCCCACCCGACAGCTCCAAGAGACCCAGTACTTC. Amino acids: CASSEPTRQLQETQYF. This chain joins TRBV25-1 and TRBJ2-5, with D maybe TRBD1 (5 bases). CDR3 length equals 16 residues. Germline CDR1 is MGHDK and CDR2 is SYGVNS. Trimming stripped 3 bases from V and 1 base from J, with 15 bases between.

The chain carries TRBV11-3 and TRBJ2-3, with D tentatively TRBD1 (6 bases). V dropped 5 bases and J dropped 2 bases, with 11 bases sitting between them. CDR3 length: 14 residues. CDR1 and CDR2 (germline): SGHNT, YENEEA. The CDR3 is CASSQGQTTDTQYF. The CDR3 nucleotides are TGTGCCAGCAGCCAAGGACAGACCACAGATACGCAGTATTTT.

On this clone: This CDR3 is also generated by other DNA sequences in the sample. The chain links TRBV28 to TRBJ1-2; tentatively, D is TRBD1 (5 bases). Germline V gives CDR1 MDHEN, CDR2 SYDVKM. The CDR3 runs 12 residues. V was cut by 6 bases and J by 6 bases, with 11 bases left in between. CDR3 region: CASSLRGDGYTF. The CDR3 DNA reads as TGTGCCAGCAGCCTTAGAGGGGATGGCTACACCTTC.

This sequence joins TRBV7-2 and TRBJ1-2, with 7 bases fitting TRBD1. The germline gives CDR1 SGHTA, CDR2 FQGNSA. The V segment lost 3 bases and the J segment 5 bases; nucleotides outside the gene matches: 9. The CDR3 is made up of 15 amino acids. The CDR3 sequence is CASSFSGTEPYGYTF. CDR3 coding DNA: TGTGCCAGCAGCTTTAGTGGGACAGAACCTTATGGCTACACCTTC.

The chain recombines TRBV6-5 with TRBJ2-3; either TRBD1 or TRBD2 may fit D (5 bases each). The CDR3 totals 13 residues. From germline, CDR1 is MNHEY and CDR2 SVGAGI. Trimming shortened V by 8 bases and J by 3 bases, and 12 bases separated the two germline ends. The CDR3, as DNA: TGTGCCAGCGGGACGGCGGTGACAGATACGCAGTATTTT. Residues: CASGTAVTDTQYF.

Points on this clone: The same CDR3 also results from other DNA sequences found in this sample. The chain links TRBV5-1 to TRBJ2-1, with no clear D. With 2 bases removed from V and 9 bases from J, the gap between germline ends came to 9 bases. The length of the CDR3 is 12 residues. Germline V gene sequence: CDR1 SGHRS, CDR2 YFSETQ. DNA of the CDR3: TGCGCCAGCAGCTTAGGGTTAGGTGAGCAGTTCTTC. Protein product: CASSLGLGEQFF.

This clone has a single count. The chain carries TRBV5-6 and TRBJ1-5, with a possible D match to TRBD1 (6 bases). Trimming cost V 0 bases and J 0 bases, with 16 bases left between them. There are 18 residues in the CDR3. The germline CDR1 and CDR2 sequences are SGHDT and YYEEEE. CDR3 sequence: CASSLGPFNRVSNQPQHF. CDR3 coding DNA: TGTGCCAGCAGCTTGGGACCTTTCAACAGGGTTAGCAATCAGCCCCAGCATTTT.

The chain has TRBV7-9 and TRBJ2-1; D ambiguous. The CDR3 is 16 residues long. V lost 1 base and J lost 1, with 11 bases in between. CDR1 SEHNR and CDR2 FQNEAQ come from the germline V gene (reference sequence). The CDR3 here is CASSLVSSPSYNEQFF. In DNA, the CDR3 is TGTGCCAGCAGCTTAGTCTCCAGCCCATCCTACAATGAGCAGTTCTTC.

This sequence joins TRBV30 and TRBJ2-5; possibly TRBD2 for D (10 bases). V lost 3 bases and J lost 5, with 28 bases in between. CDR1 GTSNPN and CDR2 SVGIG come from the germline V gene (reference sequence). The CDR3 is 18 residues long. CDR3 sequence: CAWRDRGRASGSLETQYF. The CDR3 DNA sequence: TGTGCCTGGAGAGACAGGGGGAGGGCTAGCGGGAGTTTGGAGACCCAGTACTTC.

This chain links TRBV9 with TRBJ1-4, with TRBD1 identical over 11 bases. CDR3 length: 16 amino acids. V lost 4 bases, J lost 8 bases, and 10 bases stayed unmatched. Per germline, CDR1 SGDLS and CDR2 YYNGEE. In DNA form, the CDR3 reads TGTGCCAGCAGCCCCCAAGGGACAGGGGGGTACGAAAAACTGTTTTTT. The encoded protein is CASSPQGTGGYEKLFF. Full variable domain (remainder filled in from reference TRBV9 and TRBJ1-4): DSGVTQTPKHLITATGQRVTLRCSPRSGDLSVYWYQQSLDQGLQFLIQYYNGEERAKGNILERFSAQQFPDLHSELNLSSLELGDSALYFCASSPQGTGGYEKLFFGSGTQLSVL.

The V gene is TRBV2, the J gene TRBJ2-2; D is possibly TRBD1 (5 bases). V lost 7 bases, J lost 1 base, and 10 bases lay in between. The germline V gene has CDR1 SNHLY and CDR2 FYNNEI. The CDR3 consists of 14 residues. The DNA for the CDR3 is TGTGCCAGCAAGGGCGGACAGAACACCGGGGAGCTGTTTTTT. As protein: CASKGGQNTGELFF.

This sequence joins TRBV9 and TRBJ2-6, with no clear D. With 0 bases removed from V and 4 bases from J, the gap between germline ends came to 5 bases. The CDR3 runs to 14 residues. The germline gives CDR1 SGDLS, CDR2 YYNGEE. CDR3 in DNA: TGTGCCAGCAGCGTAGAGGCGGGGGCCAACGTCCTGACTTTC. Protein sequence: CASSVEAGANVLTF.

The V call is TRBV7-3, the J call TRBJ2-1, with 8 bases fitting TRBD2. CDR1 is SGHTA and CDR2 is FQGTGA in the germline V gene. Trimming cost V 2 bases and J 2 bases; bases outside gene matches: 5. The CDR3 is 16 amino acids. The CDR3 region has the DNA TGTGCCAGCAGCTTATCTAGCGGGTCCGCCTACAATGAGCAGTTCTTC. It specifies CASSLSSGSAYNEQFF. The variable domain in full, completed from reference TRBV7-3 and TRBJ2-1, reads GAGVSQTPSNKVTEKGKYVELRCDPISGHTALYWYRQSLGQGPEFLIYFQGTGAADDSGLPNDRFFAVRPEGSVSTLKIQRTERGDSAVYLCASSLSSGSAYNEQFFGPGTRLTVL.

J is TRBJ1-4 and V is TRBV2; TRBD1 is a possible D gene (6 bases). Trimming removed 7 bases from V and 7 bases from J, with 13 bases in between. Germline CDR1 reads SNHLY; CDR2 reads FYNNEI. This CDR3 has 13 amino acids. As DNA, the CDR3 is TGTGCCAGCACCCAGGGGCGGGGTGAAAAACTGTTTTTT. Protein product: CASTQGRGEKLFF.

V usage is TRBV19 and J usage is TRBJ2-2; 13 bases fit TRBD2. CDR1 is LNHDA, CDR2 SQIVND, per germline (reference sequence). The CDR3 covers 16 residues. V trimming: 7 bases; J trimming: 6 bases; junction bases outside the gene matches: 8. DNA of the CDR3: TGTGCCAGTACCAGGACTAGCGGGAGCTTGCCCGGGGAGCTGTTTTTT. Its translation: CASTRTSGSLPGELFF. The variable domain in full, with the rest retrieved from reference TRBV19 and TRBJ2-2, is DGGITQSPKYLFRKEGQNVTLSCEQNLNHDAMYWYRQDPGQGLRLIYYSQIVNDFQKGDIAEGYSVSREKKESFPLTVTSAQKNPTAFYLCASTRTSGSLPGELFFGEGSRLTVL.

The CDR3 nucleotides read TGTGCCAGCCGACTGACAGGGGTGGCGAACACTGAAGCTTTCTTT. Translation: CASRLTGVANTEAFF. V gene TRBV7-6 combines with J gene TRBJ1-1; 8 nucleotides align to TRBD1. The ends lost 8 bases at V and 1 base at J; junction bases unmatched: 9. CDR1 SGHVS and CDR2 FNYEAQ come from the germline V gene. The CDR3 sequence is 15 residues long. Full variable domain (rest looked up from reference TRBV7-6 and TRBJ1-1): GAGVSQSPRYKVTKRGQDVALRCDPISGHVSLYWYRQALGQGPEFLTYFNYEAQQDKSGLPNDRFSAERPEGSISTLTIQRTEQRDSAMYRCASRLTGVANTEAFFGQGTRLTVV.